What follows are 29 T cell receptor beta chains derived from one specimen sequenced in a study of T cell changes during pregnancy in multiple sclerosis. This table comes from immunoSEQ multiplex PCR, and its TCRdb copy is limited to in-frame clones, with some not included. This table holds 93,000 or so clones, approximately 90% found once. The sequencing used peripheral blood, collected after pregnancy. These receptor sequences come from a female donor with multiple sclerosis, enrolled in a pregnancy study.

J is TRBJ1-1 and V is TRBV7-6; a possible D gene is TRBD1 (5 bases). Germline lookup yields CDR1 SGHVS and CDR2 FNYEAQ. The CDR3 totals 14 residues. V was pared by 6 bases and J by 2 bases, with 13 bases between. CDR3 in DNA: TGTGCCAGCAGTTCCCGGGGGAGTAACACTGAAGCTTTCTTT. It specifies CASSSRGSNTEAFF. Based on the CDR3 plus reference TRBV7-6 and TRBJ1-1, the full variable domain is GAGVSQSPRYKVTKRGQDVALRCDPISGHVSLYWYRQALGQGPEFLTYFNYEAQQDKSGLPNDRFSAERPEGSISTLTIQRTEQRDSAMYRCASSSRGSNTEAFFGQGTRLTVV.

The chain is built from TRBV6-6 and TRBJ1-5, with TRBD1 matching over 7 bases. V was pared by 2 bases and J by 7 bases, with 11 bases of the junction left unmatched. The CDR3 loop spans 16 amino acids. Germline-derived CDR1 and CDR2 are MNHNY and SVGAGI (reference sequence). CDR3: CASSYGGAGGKQPQHF. CDR3 coding DNA: TGTGCCAGCAGTTACGGCGGGGCAGGGGGGAAACAGCCCCAGCATTTT.

The chain is built from TRBV13 and TRBJ2-5; TRBD1 matches 7 bases. This CDR3 is 15 amino acids long. Looked up from germline, CDR1 is PRHDT and CDR2 is FYEKMQ (reference sequence). Trimming took 6 bases from V and 0 from J; bases not matched to a gene: 7. The CDR3 spells CASRRQGVYQETQYF. CDR3 in DNA: TGTGCCAGCAGACGTCAGGGGGTTTACCAAGAGACCCAGTACTTC.

The rearrangement joins TRBV4-2 to TRBJ2-3; D ambiguous. The V gene's germline CDR1 is LGHNA and CDR2 YNFKEQ. Trimming stripped 5 bases from V and 1 base from J, with 10 bases between. CDR3 length: 14 residues. DNA of the CDR3: TGTGCCAGCAGCGGAGTCCTTGGCACAGATACGCAGTATTTT. This translates into CASSGVLGTDTQYF.

This rearrangement joins TRBV5-4 to TRBJ2-7; 12 positions agree with TRBD2. The CDR3 loop spans 16 amino acids. V was pared by 4 bases and J by 0 bases, with 5 bases of the junction left unmatched. The V gene's germline CDR1 is SGHNT and CDR2 YYREEE (reference sequence). As DNA, the CDR3 is TGTGCCAGCAGCCCGGGACTAGCGGGTTTCTCCTACGAGCAGTACTTC. Residues: CASSPGLAGFSYEQYF.

The CDR3 DNA follows: TGCAGTGCTAGTATCCCGGGGGAGCAGTACTTC. Translating it yields CSASIPGEQYF. The chain has TRBV20-1 and TRBJ2-7, with a tentative D call TRBD2 (5 bases). The CDR3 sequence is 11 residues long. Germline lookup yields CDR1 DFQATT and CDR2 SNEGSKA (reference sequence). V was clipped by 3 bases and J by 7 bases, with 10 bases between them.

This chain uses TRBV5-1 with TRBJ2-3; 10 positions match TRBD2. Germline V gene lookup returns CDR1 SGHRS and CDR2 YFSETQ. Germline trimming cut 4 bases from V and 3 bases from J; bases unmatched to any gene: 5. CDR3 length: 15 amino acids. The CDR3 bases are TGCGCCAGCAGCCCTCTAGCGGGAGCTACAGATACGCAGTATTTT. This encodes CASSPLAGATDTQYF.

The V and J genes are TRBV15 and TRBJ2-7, with TRBD2 matching over 11 bases. J gave up 2 bases and V 6 bases, and 0 bases lay outside the gene matches. The CDR3 is 13 residues long. Germline lookup yields CDR1 LNHNV and CDR2 YYDKDF (reference sequence). The CDR3 sequence: CATRLAGAYEQYF. Written as DNA, the CDR3 is TGTGCCACCAGACTAGCGGGGGCCTACGAGCAGTACTTC.

This chain uses TRBV10-3 with TRBJ2-1; the D gene is possibly TRBD1 (5 bases). Looked up from germline, CDR1 is ENHRY and CDR2 is SYGVKD. This CDR3 is built from 15 residues. The V gene lost 6 bases and the J gene lost 5 bases, with 17 bases spanning the gap. In nucleotides, the CDR3 is TGTGCCATCAGGGCCCCGGCCAGGGCTAACAATGAGCAGTTCTTC. Its translation: CAIRAPARANNEQFF.

The rearrangement links TRBV27 to TRBJ2-1, with a possible D match to TRBD1 (6 bases). The ends were cut back, 3 bases at V and 0 bases at J, with 12 bases in the middle. Germline-derived CDR1 and CDR2 are MNHEY and SMNVEV (reference sequence). This CDR3 contains 16 residues. The DNA of the CDR3 is TGTGCCAGCAGTTTCCGGACAGTGAGCTCCTACAATGAGCAGTTCTTC. Its protein is CASSFRTVSSYNEQFF.

This chain uses TRBV18 with TRBJ2-2; D is uncertain. Trimming pared 6 bases from V and 0 bases from J, leaving 5 bases between. The CDR3 consists of 13 residues. Looked up from germline, CDR1 is KGHSH and CDR2 is LQKENI. CDR3 nucleotide sequence: TGTGCCAGCTCCTCCCCGAACACCGGGGAGCTGTTTTTT. Encoded protein: CASSSPNTGELFF. Full variable domain (outside the CDR3, taken from reference TRBV18 and TRBJ2-2): NAGVMQNPRHLVRRRGQEARLRCSPMKGHSHVYWYRQLPEEGLKFMVYLQKENIIDESGMPKERFSAEFPKEGPSILRIQQVVRGDSAAYFCASSSPNTGELFFGEGSRLTVL.

The chain employs TRBV9 and TRBJ2-5; 9 bases map to TRBD1. The CDR3 sequence is 14 residues long. From germline, CDR1 is SGDLS and CDR2 YYNGEE. J was trimmed by 1 base and V by 4 bases; bases with no gene match: 2. The CDR3 here is CASSPGQGQETQYF. The CDR3 DNA reads as TGTGCCAGCAGCCCGGGACAGGGCCAAGAGACCCAGTACTTC.

The chain recombines TRBV18 with TRBJ2-1, with TRBD2 matching 8 bases. The CDR3 loop spans 14 amino acids. Germline CDR1 reads KGHSH; CDR2 reads LQKENI. With 6 bases clipped from V and 4 bases from J, the junction kept 5 bases outside the gene matches. CDR3 amino acids: CASSSAGVYNEQFF. CDR3 nucleotides: TGTGCCAGCTCGTCAGCGGGAGTGTACAATGAGCAGTTCTTC.

The chain is built from TRBV28 and TRBJ2-2; tentatively, D is TRBD1 (6 bases). Germline V gene lookup returns CDR1 MDHEN and CDR2 SYDVKM. This CDR3 has 16 residues. Trimming took 2 bases from V and 2 from J, leaving 12 bases between them. The CDR3 bases are TGTGCCAGCAGTTTAGAACAGGGCCCTAACACCGGGGAGCTGTTTTTT. This encodes CASSLEQGPNTGELFF.

The J gene is TRBJ2-1, the V gene TRBV7-2; 8 bases are shared with TRBD2. After removal of 3 bases from V and 10 bases from J, the junction contained 5 bases not matched to a gene. The CDR3 has 13 amino acids. CDR1 SGHTA and CDR2 FQGNSA come from the germline V gene. The CDR3 reads CASSFSGRGEQFF. The CDR3 nucleotides read TGTGCCAGCAGCTTCTCCGGGAGGGGCGAGCAGTTCTTC.

The chain has TRBV19 and TRBJ2-1; a weak D match, TRBD1 (6 bases). The CDR3 loop spans 17 amino acids. Trimming left V 5 bases short and J 0 bases short, with 17 bases between. Germline V CDR1 and CDR2: LNHDA, SQIVND (reference sequence). CDR3 sequence reads: CASSATGQNISYNEQFF. The CDR3 coding sequence is TGTGCCAGTAGTGCTACCGGACAGAATATCTCCTACAATGAGCAGTTCTTC.

The CDR3 nucleotides read TGTGCCAGCAGTGGCCCCCTAGGCGGAGGGACAGGGGGCGTTGAAAAACTGTTTTTT. Translation: CASSGPLGGGTGGVEKLFF. The genes are TRBV6-1 and TRBJ1-4; 12 bases map to TRBD1. In germline, CDR1 is MNHNS, CDR2 SASEGT. The CDR3 is 19 residues long. With V trimmed by 4 bases and J by 7 bases, 16 bases remained unmatched.

The chain employs TRBV7-2 and TRBJ1-1; TRBD1 might be the D (5 bases). Trimming took off 7 bases at V and 1 base at J, with 13 bases between the two ends. Germline V CDR1 and CDR2: SGHTA, FQGNSA. The CDR3 is made up of 14 amino acids. The CDR3 nucleotides are TGTGCCAGCAACAAGGTGGGGGGGAACACTGAAGCTTTCTTT. It translates to CASNKVGGNTEAFF.

The chain has TRBV7-2 and TRBJ1-5, with 8 bases that match TRBD1. This CDR3 region has 14 residues. The ends lost 5 bases at V and 4 bases at J; junction bases unmatched: 4. The germline gives CDR1 SGHTA, CDR2 FQGNSA. In DNA form, the CDR3 reads TGTGCCAGCAGCCCTCGACAGGGGAATCAGCCCCAGCATTTT. Its translation is CASSPRQGNQPQHF.

The chain combines TRBV7-9 with TRBJ2-7; maybe TRBD2 (7 bases). Trimming removed 5 bases at V and 6 bases at J, with 20 bases between. Germline V CDR1 and CDR2: SEHNR, FQNEAQ (reference sequence). The CDR3 extends over 15 amino acids. CDR3 coding DNA: TGTGCCAGCAGCCTAACCGCGGGGGCGAGGGTCGAGCAGTACTTC. This gives the protein CASSLTAGARVEQYF. Drawing the rest from reference TRBV7-9 and TRBJ2-7, the complete variable domain is DTGVSQNPRHKITKRGQNVTFRCDPISEHNRLYWYRQTLGQGPEFLTYFQNEAQLEKSRLLSDRFSAERPKGSFSTLEIQRTEQGDSAMYLCASSLTAGARVEQYFGPGTRLTVT.

In regard to this clone: Other DNA sequences in this specimen translate into the identical CDR3. The rearrangement uses TRBV2 and TRBJ2-1; D call uncertain. The germline gives CDR1 SNHLY, CDR2 FYNNEI. CDR3 length equals 12 residues. Trimming took 4 bases from V and 4 from J, leaving 5 bases between them. The CDR3 here is CASSARYNEQFF. Written as DNA, the CDR3 is TGTGCCAGCAGTGCTCGGTACAATGAGCAGTTCTTC.

J is TRBJ2-5 and V is TRBV6-6; D gene ambiguous. Trimming removed 0 bases at V and 5 bases at J, with 10 bases between. The CDR3 loop spans 14 amino acids. Germline CDR1 reads MNHNY; CDR2 reads SVGAGI (reference sequence). CDR3 DNA sequence: TGTGCCAGCAGTTACTCTGAGGTTGCCGAGACCCAGTACTTC. It translates to CASSYSEVAETQYF.

The rearrangement joins TRBV19 to TRBJ2-3, with 11 bases identical to TRBD2. The CDR3 is made up of 19 amino acids. V shed 5 bases and J 2 bases; nucleotides not matched to a gene: 15. Germline CDR1 and CDR2: LNHDA and SQIVND (reference sequence). Here the CDR3 reads CASSSPLAGGPWPTDTQYF. CDR3 sequence (DNA): TGTGCCAGTAGTTCGCCCCTAGCGGGAGGTCCGTGGCCCACAGATACGCAGTATTTT.

CDR3 in amino acids: CAISEDRGLGYGYTF. CDR3 in DNA: TGTGCCATCAGTGAGGACAGGGGGCTTGGCTATGGCTACACCTTC. The chain recombines TRBV10-3 with TRBJ1-2; 10 nucleotides line up with TRBD1. After removal of 2 bases from V and 4 bases from J, the junction contained 4 bases not matched to a gene. Per germline, CDR1 ENHRY and CDR2 SYGVKD. The CDR3 runs 15 residues.

The chain employs TRBV5-1 and TRBJ1-1; a weak D match, TRBD1 (5 bases). With 4 bases removed from V and 3 bases from J, the gap between germline ends came to 16 bases. The CDR3 contains 15 residues. The V gene's germline CDR1 is SGHRS and CDR2 YFSETQ. CDR3 in amino acids: CASSLGRQQDTEAFF. The DNA of the CDR3 is TGCGCCAGCAGCCTCGGACGGCAACAGGACACTGAAGCTTTCTTT. The full variable domain, rest sourced from reference TRBV5-1 and TRBJ1-1, is KAGVTQTPRYLIKTRGQQVTLSCSPISGHRSVSWYQQTPGQGLQFLFEYFSETQRNKGNFPGRFSGRQFSNSRSEMNVSTLELGDSALYLCASSLGRQQDTEAFFGQGTRLTVV.

The gene calls are TRBV29-1 and TRBJ2-7, with D perhaps matching TRBD1 (6 bases). The V end lost 0 bases, the J end lost 5 bases, and 17 bases lay between the germline ends. CDR1 and CDR2 from the germline V gene are SQVTM and ANQGSEA. CDR3 length: 15 residues. This CDR3 is CSVEDLGGAGDEQYF. DNA of the CDR3: TGCAGCGTTGAAGATCTTGGGGGCGCAGGGGACGAGCAGTACTTC.

Only one count was recorded for this clone. The genes are TRBV2 and TRBJ2-2; maybe TRBD2 (6 bases). The V and J ends lost 6 bases and 4 bases respectively, with 15 bases between them. Germline CDR1 and CDR2: SNHLY and FYNNEI. The CDR3 contains 15 residues. The CDR3 DNA reads TGTGCCAGCAGAAGACTAGGAGGGAGCACCGGGGAGCTGTTTTTT. Translating it yields CASRRLGGSTGELFF.

The genes are TRBV7-9 and TRBJ2-5, with 7 bases identical to TRBD1. Losses at the gene ends were 5 bases for V and 5 bases for J; bases not matched to a gene: 14. From germline, CDR1 is SEHNR and CDR2 FQNEAQ (reference sequence). This CDR3 has 16 residues. The CDR3 spells CASSLTGELTGETQYF. The CDR3, as DNA: TGTGCCAGCAGCCTTACAGGGGAATTAACGGGGGAGACCCAGTACTTC.

This clone appeared a single time. The chain has TRBV28 and TRBJ1-2; the match to TRBD1 covers 7 bases. The CDR3 loop spans 14 amino acids. J lost 8 bases, V lost 2 bases, and 8 bases had no gene match. The germline V gene has CDR1 MDHEN and CDR2 SYDVKM. The CDR3 spells CASSLNKGTAGYTF. In DNA, the CDR3 is TGTGCCAGCAGTTTAAATAAGGGGACAGCAGGCTACACCTTC.